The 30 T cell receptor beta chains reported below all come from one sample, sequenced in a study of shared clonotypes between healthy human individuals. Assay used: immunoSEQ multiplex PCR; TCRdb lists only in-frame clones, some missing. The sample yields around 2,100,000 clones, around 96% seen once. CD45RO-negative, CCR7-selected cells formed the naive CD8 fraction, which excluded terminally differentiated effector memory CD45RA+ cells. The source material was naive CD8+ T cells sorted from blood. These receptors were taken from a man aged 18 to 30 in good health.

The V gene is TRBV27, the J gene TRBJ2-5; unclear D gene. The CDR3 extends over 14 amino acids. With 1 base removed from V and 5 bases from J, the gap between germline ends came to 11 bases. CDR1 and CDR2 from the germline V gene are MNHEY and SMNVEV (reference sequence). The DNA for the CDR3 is TGTGCCAGCAGTTTATTAGGGAAAGGGGAGACCCAGTACTTC. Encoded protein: CASSLLGKGETQYF.

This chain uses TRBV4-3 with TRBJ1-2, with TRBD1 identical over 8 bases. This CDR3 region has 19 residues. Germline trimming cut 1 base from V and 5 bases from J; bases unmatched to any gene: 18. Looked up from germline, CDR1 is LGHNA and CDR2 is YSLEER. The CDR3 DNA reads TGCGCCAGCAGCCAAGCCACCGGACCCCCATCAACAGGGGGGTATGGCTACACCTTC. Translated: CASSQATGPPSTGGYGYTF.

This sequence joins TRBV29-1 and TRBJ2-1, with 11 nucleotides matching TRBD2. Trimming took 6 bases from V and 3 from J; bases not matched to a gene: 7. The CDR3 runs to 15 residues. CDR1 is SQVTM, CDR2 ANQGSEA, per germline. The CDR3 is CSVAGLAGNYNEQFF. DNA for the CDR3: TGCAGCGTCGCCGGACTAGCGGGTAACTACAATGAGCAGTTCTTC.

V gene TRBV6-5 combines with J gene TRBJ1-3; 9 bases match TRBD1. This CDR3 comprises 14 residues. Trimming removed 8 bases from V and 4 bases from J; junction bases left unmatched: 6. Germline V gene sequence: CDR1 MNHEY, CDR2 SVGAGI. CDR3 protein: CASAPGQGGNTIYF. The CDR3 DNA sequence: TGTGCCAGCGCGCCGGGACAGGGAGGAAACACCATATATTTT.

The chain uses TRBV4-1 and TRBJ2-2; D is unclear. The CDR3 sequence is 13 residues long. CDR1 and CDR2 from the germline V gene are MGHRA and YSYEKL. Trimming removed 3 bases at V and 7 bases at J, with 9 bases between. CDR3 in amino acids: CASSQAGGGELFF. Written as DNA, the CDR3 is TGCGCCAGCAGCCAGGCAGGCGGCGGGGAGCTGTTTTTT.

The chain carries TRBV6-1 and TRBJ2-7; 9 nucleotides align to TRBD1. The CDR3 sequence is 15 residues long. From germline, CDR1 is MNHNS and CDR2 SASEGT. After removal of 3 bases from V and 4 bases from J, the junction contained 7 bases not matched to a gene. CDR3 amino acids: CASSDRTGAPYEQYF. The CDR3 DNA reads TGTGCCAGCAGTGATAGGACAGGGGCTCCTTACGAGCAGTACTTC.

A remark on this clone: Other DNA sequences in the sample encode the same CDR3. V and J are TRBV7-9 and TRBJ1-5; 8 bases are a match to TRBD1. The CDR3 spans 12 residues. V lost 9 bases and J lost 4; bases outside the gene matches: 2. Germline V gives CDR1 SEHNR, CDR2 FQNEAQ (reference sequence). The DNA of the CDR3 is TGTGCCAGTGGACAGGGTAATCAGCCCCAGCATTTT. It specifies CASGQGNQPQHF.

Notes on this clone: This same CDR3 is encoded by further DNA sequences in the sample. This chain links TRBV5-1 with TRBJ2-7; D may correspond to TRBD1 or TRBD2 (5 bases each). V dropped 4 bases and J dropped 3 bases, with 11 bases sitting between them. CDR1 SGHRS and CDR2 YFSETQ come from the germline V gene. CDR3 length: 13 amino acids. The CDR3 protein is CASSPGPFYEQYF. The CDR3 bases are TGCGCCAGCAGCCCGGGACCCTTCTACGAGCAGTACTTC.

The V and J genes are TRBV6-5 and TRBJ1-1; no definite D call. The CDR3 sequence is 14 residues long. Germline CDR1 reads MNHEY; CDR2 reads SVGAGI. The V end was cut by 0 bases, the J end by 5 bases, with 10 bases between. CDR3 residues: CASSYSNGETEAFF. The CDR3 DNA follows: TGTGCCAGCAGTTACTCCAACGGAGAGACTGAAGCTTTCTTT.

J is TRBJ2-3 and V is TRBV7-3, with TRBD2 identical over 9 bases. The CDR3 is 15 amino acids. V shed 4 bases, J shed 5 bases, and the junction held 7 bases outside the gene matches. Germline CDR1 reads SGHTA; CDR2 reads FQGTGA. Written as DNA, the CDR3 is TGTGCCAGCAGCTGGTTAGCGGGGGTTGTAGATACGCAGTATTTT. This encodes CASSWLAGVVDTQYF.

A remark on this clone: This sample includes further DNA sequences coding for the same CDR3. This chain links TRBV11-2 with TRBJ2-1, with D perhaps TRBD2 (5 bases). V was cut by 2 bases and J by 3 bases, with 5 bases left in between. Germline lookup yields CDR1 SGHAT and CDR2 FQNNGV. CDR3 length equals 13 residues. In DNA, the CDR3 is TGTGCCAGCAGCTTACGGGGCTACAATGAGCAGTTCTTC. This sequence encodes CASSLRGYNEQFF.

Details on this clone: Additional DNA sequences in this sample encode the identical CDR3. The CDR3 protein is CASSVGGSYNEQFF. The DNA for the CDR3 is TGTGCCAGCAGTGTTGGAGGATCCTACAATGAGCAGTTCTTC. The chain joins TRBV27 to TRBJ2-1; D might be TRBD2 (5 bases). Germline values: CDR1 MNHEY, CDR2 SMNVEV (reference sequence). V gave up 5 bases and J gave up 1 base, with 9 bases separating them. The CDR3 sequence is 14 residues long.

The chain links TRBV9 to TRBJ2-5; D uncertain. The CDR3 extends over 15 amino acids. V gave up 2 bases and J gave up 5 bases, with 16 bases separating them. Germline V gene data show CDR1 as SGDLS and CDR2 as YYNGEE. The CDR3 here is CASSVSGVEFETQYF. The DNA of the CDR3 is TGTGCCAGCAGCGTCTCGGGCGTGGAGTTCGAGACCCAGTACTTC.

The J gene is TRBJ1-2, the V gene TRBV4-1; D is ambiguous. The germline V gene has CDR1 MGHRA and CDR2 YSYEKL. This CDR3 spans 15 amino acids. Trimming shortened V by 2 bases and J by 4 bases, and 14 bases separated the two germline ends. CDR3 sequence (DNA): TGCGCCAGCAGCCAAATACGGGAGATCACCTATGGCTACACCTTC. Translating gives CASSQIREITYGYTF.

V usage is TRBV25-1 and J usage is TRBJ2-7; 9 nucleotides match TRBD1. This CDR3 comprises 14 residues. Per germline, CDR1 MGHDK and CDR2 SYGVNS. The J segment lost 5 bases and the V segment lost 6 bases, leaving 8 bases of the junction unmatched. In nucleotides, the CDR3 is TGTGCCAGCAGATCCGGGACAGGGTGGGACGAGCAGTACTTC. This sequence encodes CASRSGTGWDEQYF.

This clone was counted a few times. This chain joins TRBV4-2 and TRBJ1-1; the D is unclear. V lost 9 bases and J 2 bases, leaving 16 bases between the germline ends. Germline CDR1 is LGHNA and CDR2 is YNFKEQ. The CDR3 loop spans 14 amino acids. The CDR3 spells CASWKSEGNTEAFF. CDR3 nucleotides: TGTGCCAGTTGGAAGTCCGAGGGAAACACTGAAGCTTTCTTT.

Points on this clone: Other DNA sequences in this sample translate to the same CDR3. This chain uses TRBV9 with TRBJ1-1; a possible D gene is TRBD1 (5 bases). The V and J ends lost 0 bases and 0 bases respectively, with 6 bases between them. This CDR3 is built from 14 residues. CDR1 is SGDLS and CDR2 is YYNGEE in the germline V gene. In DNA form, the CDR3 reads TGTGCCAGCAGCGTAGAGGGGCTGAACACTGAAGCTTTCTTT. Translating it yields CASSVEGLNTEAFF.

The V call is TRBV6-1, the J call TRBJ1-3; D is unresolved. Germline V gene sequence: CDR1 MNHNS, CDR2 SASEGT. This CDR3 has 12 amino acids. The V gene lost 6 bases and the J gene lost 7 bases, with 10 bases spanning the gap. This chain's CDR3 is CASSPRLNTIYF. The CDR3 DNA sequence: TGTGCCAGCAGCCCCCGGCTGAACACCATATATTTT.

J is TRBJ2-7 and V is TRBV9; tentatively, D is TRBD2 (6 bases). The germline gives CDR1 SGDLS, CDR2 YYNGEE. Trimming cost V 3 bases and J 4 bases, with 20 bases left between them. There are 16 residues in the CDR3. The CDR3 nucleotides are TGTGCCAGCAGCGCCGATCAGGTCACGGGAGTGTACGAGCAGTACTTC. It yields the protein CASSADQVTGVYEQYF. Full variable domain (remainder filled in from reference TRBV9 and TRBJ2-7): DSGVTQTPKHLITATGQRVTLRCSPRSGDLSVYWYQQSLDQGLQFLIQYYNGEERAKGNILERFSAQQFPDLHSELNLSSLELGDSALYFCASSADQVTGVYEQYFGPGTRLTVT.

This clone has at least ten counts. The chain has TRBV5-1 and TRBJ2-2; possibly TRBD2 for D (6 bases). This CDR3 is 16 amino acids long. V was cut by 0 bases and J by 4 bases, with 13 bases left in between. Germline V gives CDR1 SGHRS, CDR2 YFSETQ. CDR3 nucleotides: TGCGCCAGCAGCTTGGCATTGGGGGGAAGCACCGGGGAGCTGTTTTTT. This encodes CASSLALGGSTGELFF.

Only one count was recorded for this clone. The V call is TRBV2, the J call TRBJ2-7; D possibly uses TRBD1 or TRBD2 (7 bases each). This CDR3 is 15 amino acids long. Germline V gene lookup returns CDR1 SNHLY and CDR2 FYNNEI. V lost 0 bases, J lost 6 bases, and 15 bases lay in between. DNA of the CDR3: TGTGCCAGCAGTGAAGCAACAGGGGAGGGCTCCGAGCAGTACTTC. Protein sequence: CASSEATGEGSEQYF.

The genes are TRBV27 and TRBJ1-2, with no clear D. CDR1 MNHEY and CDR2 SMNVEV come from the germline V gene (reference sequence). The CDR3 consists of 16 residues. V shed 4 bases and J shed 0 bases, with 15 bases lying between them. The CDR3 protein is CASSSLTDISNYGYTF. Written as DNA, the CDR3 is TGTGCCAGCAGTTCGTTAACAGACATCTCTAACTATGGCTACACCTTC.

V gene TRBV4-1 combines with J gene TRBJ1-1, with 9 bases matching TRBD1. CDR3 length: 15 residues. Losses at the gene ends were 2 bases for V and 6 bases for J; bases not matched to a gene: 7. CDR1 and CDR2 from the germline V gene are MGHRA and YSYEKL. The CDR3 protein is CASSQLGQGSSEAFF. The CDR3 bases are TGCGCCAGCAGCCAACTGGGACAGGGATCGTCTGAAGCTTTCTTT.

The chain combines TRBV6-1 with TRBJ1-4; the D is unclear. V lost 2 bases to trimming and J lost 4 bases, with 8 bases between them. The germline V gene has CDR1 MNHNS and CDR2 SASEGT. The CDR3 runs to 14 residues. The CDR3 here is CASSESGLNEKLFF. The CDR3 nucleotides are TGTGCCAGCAGTGAATCTGGGCTTAATGAAAAACTGTTTTTT.

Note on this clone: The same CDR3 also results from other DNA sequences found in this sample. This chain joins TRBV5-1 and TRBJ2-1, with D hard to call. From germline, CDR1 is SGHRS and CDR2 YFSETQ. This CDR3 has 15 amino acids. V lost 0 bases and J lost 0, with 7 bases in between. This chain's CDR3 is CASSLEGSSYNEQFF. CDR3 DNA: TGCGCCAGCAGCTTGGAGGGTAGCTCCTACAATGAGCAGTTCTTC.

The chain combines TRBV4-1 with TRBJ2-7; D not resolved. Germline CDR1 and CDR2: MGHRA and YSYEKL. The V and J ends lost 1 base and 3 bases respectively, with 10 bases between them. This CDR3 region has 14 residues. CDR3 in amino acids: CASSQVPLDYEQYF. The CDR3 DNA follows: TGCGCCAGCAGCCAAGTCCCTCTAGACTACGAGCAGTACTTC.

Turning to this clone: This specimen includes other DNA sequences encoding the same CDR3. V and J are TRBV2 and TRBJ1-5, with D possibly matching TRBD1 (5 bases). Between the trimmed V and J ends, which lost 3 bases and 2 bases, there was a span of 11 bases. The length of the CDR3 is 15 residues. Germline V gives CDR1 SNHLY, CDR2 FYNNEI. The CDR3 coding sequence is TGTGCCAGCAGTGATGGCCAGGGTGGCAATCAGCCCCAGCATTTT. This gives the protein CASSDGQGGNQPQHF.

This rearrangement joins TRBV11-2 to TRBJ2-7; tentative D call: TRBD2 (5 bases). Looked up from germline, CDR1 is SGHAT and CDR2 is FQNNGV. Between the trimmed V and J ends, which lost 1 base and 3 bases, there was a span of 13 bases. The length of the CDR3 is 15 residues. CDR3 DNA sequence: TGTGCCAGCAGCTTAGGGCCGGAGGCGGACTACGAGCAGTACTTC. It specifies CASSLGPEADYEQYF.

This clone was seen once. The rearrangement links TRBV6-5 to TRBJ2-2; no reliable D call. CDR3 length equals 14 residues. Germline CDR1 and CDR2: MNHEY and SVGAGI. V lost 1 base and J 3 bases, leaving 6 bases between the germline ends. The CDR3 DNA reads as TGTGCCAGCAGTTACTTACTTTACACCGGGGAGCTGTTTTTT. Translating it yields CASSYLLYTGELFF.

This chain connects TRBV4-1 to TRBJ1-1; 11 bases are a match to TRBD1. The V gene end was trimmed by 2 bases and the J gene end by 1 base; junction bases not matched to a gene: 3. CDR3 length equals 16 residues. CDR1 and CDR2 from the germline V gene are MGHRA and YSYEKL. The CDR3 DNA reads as TGCGCCAGCAGCCAAAGGACAGGGGGCTCGAACACTGAAGCTTTCTTT. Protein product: CASSQRTGGSNTEAFF.